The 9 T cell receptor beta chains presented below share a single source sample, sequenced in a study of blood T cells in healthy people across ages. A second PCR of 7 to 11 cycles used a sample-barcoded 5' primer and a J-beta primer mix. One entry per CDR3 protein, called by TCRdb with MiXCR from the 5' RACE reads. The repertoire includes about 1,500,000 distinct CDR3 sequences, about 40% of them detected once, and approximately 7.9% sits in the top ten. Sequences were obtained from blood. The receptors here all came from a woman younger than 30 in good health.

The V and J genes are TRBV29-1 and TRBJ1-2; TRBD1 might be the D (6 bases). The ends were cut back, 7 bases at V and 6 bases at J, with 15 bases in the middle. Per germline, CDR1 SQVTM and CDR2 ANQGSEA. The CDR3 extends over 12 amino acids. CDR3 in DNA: TGCAGCGCCTACAGGGATATAGATGGCTACACCTTC. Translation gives CSAYRDIDGYTF.

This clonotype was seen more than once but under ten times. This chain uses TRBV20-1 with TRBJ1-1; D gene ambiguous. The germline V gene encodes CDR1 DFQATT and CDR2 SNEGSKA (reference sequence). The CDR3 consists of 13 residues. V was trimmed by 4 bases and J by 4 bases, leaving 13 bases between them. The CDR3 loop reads CSAKDVRGTEAFF. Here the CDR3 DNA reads TGCAGTGCTAAGGACGTACGAGGCACTGAAGCTTTCTTT.

The CDR3 DNA sequence: TGTGCCAGTAGCGGGACCCCTAATTCACCCCTCCACTTT. It translates to CASSGTPNSPLHF. The V and J genes are TRBV12-3 or TRBV12-4 and TRBJ1-6; D may be TRBD1 (5 bases). The CDR3 extends over 13 amino acids. The germline V and J ends were trimmed by 9 bases and 6 bases, with 12 bases remaining between them.

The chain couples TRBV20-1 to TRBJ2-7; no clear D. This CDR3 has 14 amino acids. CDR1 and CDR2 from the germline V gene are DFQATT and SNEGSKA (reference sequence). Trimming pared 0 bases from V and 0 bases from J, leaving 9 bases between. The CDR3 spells CSARDPTNSYEQYF. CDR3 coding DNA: TGCAGTGCTAGAGATCCAACTAACTCCTACGAGCAGTACTTC.

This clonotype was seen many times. CDR3 protein: CASSLQGFSYEQYF. CDR3 nucleotide sequence: TGTGCCAGCAGTTTACAGGGTTTCTCCTACGAGCAGTACTTC. The V call is TRBV27, the J call TRBJ2-7; the D gene is possibly TRBD1 (5 bases). V was trimmed by 2 bases and J by 0 bases, leaving 8 bases between them. Germline assignment: CDR1 MNHEY and CDR2 SMNVEV (reference sequence). This CDR3 spans 14 amino acids.

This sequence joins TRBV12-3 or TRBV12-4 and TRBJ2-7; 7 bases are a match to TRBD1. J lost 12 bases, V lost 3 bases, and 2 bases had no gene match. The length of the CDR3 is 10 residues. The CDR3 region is CASSLRQGYF. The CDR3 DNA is TGTGCCAGCAGTTTGCGACAGGGGTACTTC.

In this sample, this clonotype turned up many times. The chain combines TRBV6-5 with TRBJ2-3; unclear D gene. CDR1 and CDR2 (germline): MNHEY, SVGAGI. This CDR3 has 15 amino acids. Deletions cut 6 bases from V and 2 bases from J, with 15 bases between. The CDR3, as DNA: TGTGCCAGCAGGGCTCTGGGCGGAAACACAGATACGCAGTATTTT. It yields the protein CASRALGGNTDTQYF.

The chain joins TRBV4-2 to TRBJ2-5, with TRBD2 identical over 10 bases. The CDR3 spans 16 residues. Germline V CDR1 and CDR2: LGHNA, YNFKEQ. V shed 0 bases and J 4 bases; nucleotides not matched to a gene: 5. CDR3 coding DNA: TGTGCCAGCAGCCAAGAAGCCGTAGCGGGGGGAGAGACCCAGTACTTC. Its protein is CASSQEAVAGGETQYF.

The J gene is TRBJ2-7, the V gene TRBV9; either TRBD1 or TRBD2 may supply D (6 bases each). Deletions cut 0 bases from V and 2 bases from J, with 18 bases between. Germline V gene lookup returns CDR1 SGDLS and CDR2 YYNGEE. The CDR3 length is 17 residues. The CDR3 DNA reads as TGTGCCAGCAGCGTAGCTTGGGGGGCTGATGCCACCTACGAGCAGTACTTC. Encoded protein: CASSVAWGADATYEQYF.